One and the same sample provided the 25 T cell receptor beta chains below, sequenced in a study of cytomegalovirus exposure and HLA in healthy donors. The PCR had 60 Vbeta and 13 Jbeta primers. Some clones are missing from TCRdb's copy, which holds only in-frame ones; the method was immunoSEQ multiplex PCR. The profile shows approximately 120,000 clones, around 85% of them singletons. The sequenced material came from PBMCs. Source of these receptors: a woman in her twenties or thirties in good health and CMV-seropositive.

The rearrangement joins TRBV7-9 to TRBJ1-1, with a tentative D call TRBD1 (6 bases). Germline V lookup: CDR1 SEHNR, CDR2 FQNEAQ (reference sequence). The length of the CDR3 is 13 residues. Deletions cut 6 bases from V and 3 bases from J, with 11 bases between. CDR3 sequence: CASRPTGDTEAFF. The CDR3 DNA sequence: TGTGCCAGCAGGCCGACAGGCGACACTGAAGCTTTCTTT.

To note about this clone: Germline is not matched at one junction end, which may reflect a read error. The sample contains more than one DNA sequence encoding this CDR3. Here the CDR3 DNA reads TGTGCCTGGAGGCAACCTCCGGATGAGCGGGACTTC. It encodes CAWRQPPDERDF. The chain combines TRBV30 with TRBJ2-7, with D possibly matching TRBD2 (6 bases). The CDR3 runs to 12 residues. The germline CDR1 and CDR2 sequences are GTSNPN and SVGIG (reference sequence).

In its sample, this clone was seen a few times. The chain recombines TRBV15 with TRBJ2-7; 7 nucleotides match TRBD1. Germline V gene data show CDR1 as LNHNV and CDR2 as YYDKDF (reference sequence). The CDR3 length is 14 residues. The J segment lost 4 bases and the V segment lost 3 bases, leaving 6 bases of the junction unmatched. Here the CDR3 DNA reads TGTGCCACCAGCAGGCTACAGGGGATTTACGAGCAGTACTTC. Amino acid sequence: CATSRLQGIYEQYF. Full variable domain (rest looked up from reference TRBV15 and TRBJ2-7): DAMVIQNPRYQVTQFGKPVTLSCSQTLNHNVMYWYQQKSSQAPKLLFHYYDKDFNNEADTPDNFQSRRPNTSFCFLDIRSPGLGDTAMYLCATSRLQGIYEQYFGPGTRLTVT.

V is TRBV10-3 and J is TRBJ2-1; 8 bases fit TRBD2. From germline, CDR1 is ENHRY and CDR2 SYGVKD. This CDR3 comprises 14 residues. V trimming: 8 bases; J trimming: 8 bases; junction bases outside the gene matches: 11. This chain's CDR3 is CAISGTSLWDEQFF. The CDR3 bases are TGTGCCATCTCCGGGACTAGTTTGTGGGATGAGCAGTTCTTC.

The rearrangement joins TRBV13 to TRBJ2-1, with 7 bases identical to TRBD1. The ends lost 5 bases at V and 8 bases at J; junction bases unmatched: 9. This CDR3 comprises 14 residues. Germline CDR1 PRHDT, CDR2 FYEKMQ (reference sequence). CDR3 bases: TGTGCCAGCAGCGCCGCATTTACAGGGGATGAGCAGTTCTTC. Encoded protein: CASSAAFTGDEQFF. The complete variable domain, with remaining parts taken from reference TRBV13 and TRBJ2-1, reads AAGVIQSPRHLIKEKRETATLKCYPIPRHDTVYWYQQGPGQDPQFLISFYEKMQSDKGSIPDRFSAQQFSDYHSELNMSSLELGDSALYFCASSAAFTGDEQFFGPGTRLTVL.

The chain has TRBV9 and TRBJ2-5; TRBD2 agrees at 8 bases. This CDR3 is built from 15 residues. Losses at the gene ends were 0 bases for V and 1 base for J; bases not matched to a gene: 2. Germline V CDR1 and CDR2: SGDLS, YYNGEE. The CDR3 nucleotides read TGTGCCAGCAGCGTAGGAGGGACTAGCCAAGAGACCCAGTACTTC. Residues: CASSVGGTSQETQYF.

The chain joins TRBV25-1 to TRBJ1-1, with a weak D call TRBD1 (5 bases). The ends were cut back, 7 bases at V and 4 bases at J, with 22 bases in the middle. The CDR3 has 16 amino acids. The germline CDR1 and CDR2 sequences are MGHDK and SYGVNS. CDR3 DNA: TGTGCCAGCACCCCATACCCAGGGAGGGAGGGCACTGAAGCTTTCTTT. This sequence encodes CASTPYPGREGTEAFF.

The genes are TRBV19 and TRBJ1-2; TRBD1 matches at 9 bases. The J segment lost 7 bases and the V segment lost 5 bases, leaving 11 bases of the junction unmatched. This CDR3 region has 15 residues. Germline CDR1 reads LNHDA; CDR2 reads SQIVND (reference sequence). The CDR3 protein is CASSPWTGESFGYTF. The CDR3 bases are TGTGCCAGTAGTCCCTGGACAGGGGAGTCCTTTGGCTACACCTTC.

In the case of this clone: The sample holds other DNA sequences that translate to the same CDR3. V usage is TRBV2 and J usage is TRBJ2-3, with D unclear. CDR1 and CDR2 (germline): SNHLY, FYNNEI. Between the trimmed V and J ends, which lost 2 bases and 4 bases, there was a span of 4 bases. This CDR3 comprises 12 residues. CDR3 residues: CASSERADTQYF. The CDR3 DNA sequence: TGTGCCAGCAGTGAACGGGCAGATACGCAGTATTTT.

This chain's CDR3 is CASSPRAPGGYTF. The CDR3 DNA is TGTGCCAGCTCACCCCGCGCGCCCGGGGGCTACACCTTC. J is TRBJ1-2 and V is TRBV18; D not resolved. The CDR3 is 13 amino acids. V lost 3 bases, J lost 8 bases, and 13 bases lay in between. Germline V CDR1 and CDR2: KGHSH, LQKENI.

The chain links TRBV10-3 to TRBJ2-5; 8 nucleotides agree with TRBD2. The germline CDR1 and CDR2 sequences are ENHRY and SYGVKD. The CDR3 runs to 13 residues. With 7 bases clipped from V and 3 bases from J, the junction kept 4 bases outside the gene matches. CDR3 in DNA: TGTGCCATCAAAAGCGGGAGTGAAGAGACCCAGTACTTC. This gives the protein CAIKSGSEETQYF.

The chain is built from TRBV5-1 and TRBJ1-2, with 9 bases aligning to TRBD1. The CDR3 totals 15 residues. The J segment lost 4 bases and the V segment lost 3 bases, leaving 7 bases of the junction unmatched. Germline V lookup: CDR1 SGHRS, CDR2 YFSETQ. As DNA, the CDR3 is TGCGCCAGCAGCTCCTCCGGGACAGGGCTCTATGGCTACACCTTC. Its protein product is CASSSSGTGLYGYTF. Variable domain in full (rest from reference TRBV5-1 and TRBJ1-2): KAGVTQTPRYLIKTRGQQVTLSCSPISGHRSVSWYQQTPGQGLQFLFEYFSETQRNKGNFPGRFSGRQFSNSRSEMNVSTLELGDSALYLCASSSSGTGLYGYTFGSGTRLTVV.

The chain recombines TRBV5-8 with TRBJ1-3; 7 nucleotides agree with TRBD1. V shed 4 bases and J 0 bases; nucleotides not matched to a gene: 10. This CDR3 is built from 17 residues. From germline, CDR1 is SGHTS and CDR2 YDEGEE. The CDR3 DNA is TGTGCCAGCAGCGGGGGGACAGACCTTACCTCTGGAAACACCATATATTTT. Translated: CASSGGTDLTSGNTIYF.

V usage is TRBV5-8 and J usage is TRBJ1-4; 9 bases agree with TRBD1. The CDR3 covers 14 residues. Germline CDR1 reads SGHTS; CDR2 reads YDEGEE. The ends lost 2 bases at V and 8 bases at J; junction bases unmatched: 4. CDR3 protein: CASSLDTGGEKLFF. Written as DNA, the CDR3 is TGTGCCAGCAGCTTAGACACAGGGGGCGAAAAACTGTTTTTT.

The CDR3 coding sequence is TGTGCCAGCAGCACCGGGACAGGGGTAAGCGAGCAGTACTTC. Translating gives CASSTGTGVSEQYF. The chain has TRBV7-9 and TRBJ2-7; 10 bases are shared with TRBD1. The CDR3 loop spans 14 amino acids. J lost 6 bases, V lost 5 bases, and 7 bases had no gene match. The germline gives CDR1 SEHNR, CDR2 FQNEAQ (reference sequence).

CDR3 in amino acids: CASSLTLQGLGYTF. The CDR3 DNA sequence: TGTGCCAGCAGCCTAACCCTCCAGGGCCTCGGCTACACCTTC. The V call is TRBV9, the J call TRBJ1-2; D perhaps matches TRBD1 (5 bases). The CDR3 sequence is 14 residues long. Germline V gene sequence: CDR1 SGDLS, CDR2 YYNGEE. Trimming removed 4 bases from V and 8 bases from J, with 18 bases in between.

This chain links TRBV6-1 with TRBJ1-4; D is undetermined. The V gene lost 5 bases and the J gene lost 0 bases, with 7 bases spanning the gap. CDR3 length equals 14 residues. The V gene's germline CDR1 is MNHNS and CDR2 SASEGT. This CDR3 is CASSPGPTNEKLFF. The CDR3, as DNA: TGTGCCAGCAGTCCGGGTCCAACTAATGAAAAACTGTTTTTT.

This chain joins TRBV5-5 and TRBJ2-1, with TRBD1 matching over 8 bases. CDR1 and CDR2 (germline): SGHKS, YYEKEE (reference sequence). The CDR3 totals 14 residues. The V and J ends lost 4 bases and 6 bases, in that order; junction bases with no gene match: 6. CDR3 in amino acids: CASSPWTGPNEQFF. CDR3 sequence (DNA): TGTGCCAGCAGCCCATGGACAGGGCCCAATGAGCAGTTCTTC.

This chain uses TRBV5-1 with TRBJ2-1, with TRBD1 identical over 8 bases. Germline lookup yields CDR1 SGHRS and CDR2 YFSETQ. This CDR3 is 12 amino acids long. The V gene end was trimmed by 3 bases and the J gene end by 15 bases; junction bases not matched to a gene: 8. DNA for the CDR3: TGCGCCAGCAGCTCGACCGGGACAGGTGGGTTCTTC. This encodes CASSSTGTGGFF.

The chain combines TRBV2 with TRBJ2-4, with 8 bases fitting TRBD1. CDR1 SNHLY and CDR2 FYNNEI come from the germline V gene. The CDR3 is 15 residues long. V lost 6 bases, J lost 2 bases, and 6 bases stayed unmatched. The CDR3 DNA sequence: TGTGCCAGCAGGGAGACAGGGGTCTCCAAAAACATTCAGTACTTC. It codes for CASRETGVSKNIQYF.

The chain joins TRBV5-8 to TRBJ1-5, with 7 bases fitting TRBD1. The CDR3 loop spans 14 amino acids. V shed 4 bases, J shed 2 bases, and the junction held 3 bases outside the gene matches. Looked up from germline, CDR1 is SGHTS and CDR2 is YDEGEE. The CDR3 DNA reads TGTGCCAGCAGCCACGGGACAGGCAATCAGCCCCAGCATTTT. Translated: CASSHGTGNQPQHF.

This clone came up a few times. The chain couples TRBV2 to TRBJ2-3, with D tentatively TRBD2 (7 bases). Germline V CDR1 and CDR2: SNHLY, FYNNEI. With 1 base removed from V and 2 bases from J, the gap between germline ends came to 13 bases. The CDR3 consists of 16 residues. CDR3 loop: CASSEVGGGYTDTQYF. The DNA for the CDR3 is TGTGCCAGCAGTGAAGTTGGCGGGGGCTACACAGATACGCAGTATTTT.

This chain links TRBV28 with TRBJ2-4; 10 positions agree with TRBD1. J lost 2 bases, V lost 5 bases, and 6 bases had no gene match. Germline CDR1 MDHEN, CDR2 SYDVKM. The CDR3 is 16 residues long. CDR3 protein: CASSMTGGASKNIQYF. CDR3 nucleotides: TGTGCCAGCAGTATGACAGGGGGCGCCTCCAAAAACATTCAGTACTTC.

The V call is TRBV30, the J call TRBJ2-3; the D gene is possibly TRBD2 (5 bases). The CDR3 length is 14 residues. Germline V gene lookup returns CDR1 GTSNPN and CDR2 SVGIG (reference sequence). V was pared by 0 bases and J by 4 bases, with 11 bases between. The CDR3 DNA reads as TGTGCCTGGAGTGTATTACTGAGGGCAGATACGCAGTATTTT. Translated: CAWSVLLRADTQYF. The whole variable domain, filled in from reference TRBV30 and TRBJ2-3, reads SQTIHQWPATLVQPVGSPLSLECTVEGTSNPNLYWYRQAAGRGLQLLFYSVGIGQISSEVPQNLSASRPQDRQFILSSKKLLLSDSGFYLCAWSVLLRADTQYFGPGTRLTVL.

This chain connects TRBV5-1 to TRBJ1-6; 7 nucleotides match TRBD1. The trim removed 1 base at V and 13 bases at J, leaving 5 bases unmatched. This CDR3 has 13 amino acids. Germline V CDR1 and CDR2: SGHRS, YFSETQ. CDR3 sequence: CASSLPGGQPLHF. DNA for the CDR3: TGCGCCAGCAGCTTGCCAGGGGGGCAGCCCCTCCACTTT.